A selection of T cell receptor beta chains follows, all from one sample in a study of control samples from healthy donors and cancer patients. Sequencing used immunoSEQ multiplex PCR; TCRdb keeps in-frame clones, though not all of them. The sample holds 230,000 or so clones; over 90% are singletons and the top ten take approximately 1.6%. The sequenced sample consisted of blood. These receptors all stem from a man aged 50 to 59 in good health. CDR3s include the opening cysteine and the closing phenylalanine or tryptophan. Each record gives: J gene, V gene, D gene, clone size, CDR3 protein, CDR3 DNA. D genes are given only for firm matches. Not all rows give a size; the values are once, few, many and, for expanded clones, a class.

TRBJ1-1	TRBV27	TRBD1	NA	CASRLGQSLMNTEAFF	TGTGCCAGCAGACTGGGACAGTCCCTCATGAACACTGAAGCTTTCTTT
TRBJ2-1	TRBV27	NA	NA	CASSSYSYNEQFF	TGTGCCAGCAGCAGCTACTCCTACAATGAGCAGTTCTTC
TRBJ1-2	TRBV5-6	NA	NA	CASSWDALNYGYTF	TGTGCCAGCAGCTGGGATGCGTTGAACTATGGCTACACCTTC
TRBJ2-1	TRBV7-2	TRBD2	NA	CASSKVGGNEQFF	TGTGCCAGCAGCAAAGTCGGGGGGAATGAGCAGTTCTTC
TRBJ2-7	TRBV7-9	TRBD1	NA	CASSRQGREQYF	TGTGCCAGCAGCCGACAGGGGCGCGAGCAGTACTTC
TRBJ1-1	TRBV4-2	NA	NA	CASSQDSGGDTEAFF	TGTGCCAGCAGCCAAGATTCGGGGGGGGACACTGAAGCTTTCTTT
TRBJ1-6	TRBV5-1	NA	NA	CASSLGGNNSPLHF	TGCGCCAGCAGCTTGGGTGGTAATAATTCACCCCTCCACTTT
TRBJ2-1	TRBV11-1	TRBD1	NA	CASSLISDRGSNEQFF	TGTGCCAGCAGCTTAATCTCGGACAGGGGAAGCAATGAGCAGTTCTTC
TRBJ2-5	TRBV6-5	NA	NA	CASGQETQYF	TGTGCCAGCGGCCAAGAGACCCAGTACTTC
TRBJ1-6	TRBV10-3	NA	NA	CAISSQGFNSPLHF	TGTGCCATCAGTTCACAGGGATTTAATTCACCCCTCCACTTT
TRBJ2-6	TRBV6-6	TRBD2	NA	CASSYSGGPGANVLTF	TGTGCCAGCAGTTACTCGGGAGGGCCCGGGGCCAACGTCCTGACTTTC
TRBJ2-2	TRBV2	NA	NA	CASSEQSGNTGELFF	TGTGCCAGCAGTGAACAGTCCGGAAACACCGGGGAGCTGTTTTTT
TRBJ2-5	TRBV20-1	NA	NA	CSASTDQQETQYF	TGCAGTGCTAGTACCGATCAGCAAGAGACCCAGTACTTC
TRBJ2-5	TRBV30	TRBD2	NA	CAWSVTAGGQTQYF	TGTGCCTGGAGTGTAACAGCGGGGGGTCAGACCCAGTACTTC
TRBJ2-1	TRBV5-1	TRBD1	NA	CASSRDRGHEQFF	TGCGCCAGCAGCCGGGACAGGGGACATGAGCAGTTCTTC
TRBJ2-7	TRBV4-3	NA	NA	CASSQARSYEQYF	TGCGCCAGCAGCCAAGCCAGGTCCTACGAGCAGTACTTC
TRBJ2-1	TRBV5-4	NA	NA	CASSLGGGSYNEQFF	TGTGCCAGCAGCTTGGGTGGGGGGTCCTACAATGAGCAGTTCTTC
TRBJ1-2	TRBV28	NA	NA	CASSPARGNYGYTF	TGTGCCAGCAGCCCCGCGAGGGGTAACTATGGCTACACCTTC
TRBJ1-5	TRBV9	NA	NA	CASSVVGDWNQPQHF	TGTGCCAGCAGCGTAGTTGGGGATTGGAATCAGCCCCAGCATTTT
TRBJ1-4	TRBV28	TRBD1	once	CASSRTGYNEKLFF	TGTGCCAGCAGTCGGACAGGGTACAATGAAAAACTGTTTTTT
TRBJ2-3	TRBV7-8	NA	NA	CASKIRDSSSTDTQYF	TGTGCCAGCAAGATCCGGGACTCCTCTAGCACAGATACGCAGTATTTT
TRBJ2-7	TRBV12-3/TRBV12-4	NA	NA	CASSSVSLEQYF	TGTGCCAGCAGTTCAGTGTCGCTCGAGCAGTACTTC
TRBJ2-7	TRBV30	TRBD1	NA	CAWSPRTGGTHYEQYF	TGTGCCTGGAGTCCGAGGACAGGGGGGACTCACTACGAGCAGTACTTC
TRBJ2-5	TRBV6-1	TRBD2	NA	CASSETGLIQETQYF	TGTGCCAGCAGTGAAACGGGACTAATCCAAGAGACCCAGTACTTC
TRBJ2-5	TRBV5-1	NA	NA	CASSLEGVETQYF	TGCGCCAGCAGCTTGGAGGGGGTTGAGACCCAGTACTTC
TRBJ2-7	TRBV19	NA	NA	CASSIVFQYEQYF	TGTGCCAGTAGTATAGTCTTCCAGTACGAGCAGTACTTC
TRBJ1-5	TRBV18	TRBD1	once	CASSPTDRVRDQPQHF	TGTGCCAGCTCCCCAACGGACAGGGTACGGGATCAGCCCCAGCATTTT
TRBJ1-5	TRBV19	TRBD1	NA	CASRDRALHF	TGTGCCAGTAGGGACAGGGCTCTACATTTT
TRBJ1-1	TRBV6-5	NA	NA	CASNYGSLNTEAFF	TGTGCCAGCAACTACGGCAGTCTGAACACTGAAGCTTTCTTT
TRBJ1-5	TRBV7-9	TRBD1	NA	CASSPGGTGGSSNQPQHF	TGTGCCAGCAGCCCGGGAGGGACAGGGGGGAGTAGCAATCAGCCCCAGCATTTT
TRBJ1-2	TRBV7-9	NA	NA	CASSFAGSSYGYTF	TGTGCCAGCAGCTTCGCCGGGTCTTCCTATGGCTACACCTTC
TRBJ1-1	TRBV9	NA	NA	CASSVGRTGGTEAFF	TGTGCCAGCAGCGTAGGTAGGACTGGGGGAACTGAAGCTTTCTTT
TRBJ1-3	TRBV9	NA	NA	CASSPRPPSAGNTIYF	TGTGCCAGCAGCCCCCGACCCCCTTCGGCCGGAAACACCATATATTTT
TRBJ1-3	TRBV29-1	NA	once	CSVDRYSPFSGNTIYF	TGCAGCGTTGATAGGTACAGTCCCTTCTCTGGAAACACCATATATTTT
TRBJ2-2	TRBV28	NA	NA	CASSRTLNTGELFF	TGTGCCAGCAGTCGGACACTTAACACCGGGGAGCTGTTTTTT
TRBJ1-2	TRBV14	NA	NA	CASSQDPQPYGYTF	TGTGCCAGCAGCCAAGATCCGCAGCCCTATGGCTACACCTTC
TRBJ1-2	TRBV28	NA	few	CASTPTGFYGYTF	TGTGCCAGCACCCCCACAGGGTTCTATGGCTACACCTTC
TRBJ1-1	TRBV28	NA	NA	CASSPNLVAFF	TGTGCCAGCAGTCCCAATCTAGTAGCTTTCTTT
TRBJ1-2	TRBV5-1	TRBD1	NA	CASSMGQKDRVIGYTF	TGCGCCAGCAGCATGGGCCAGAAGGACAGGGTAATTGGCTACACCTTC
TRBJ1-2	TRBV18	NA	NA	CASSPGVLNYGYTF	TGTGCCAGCTCACCAGGGGTTCTCAACTATGGCTACACCTTC
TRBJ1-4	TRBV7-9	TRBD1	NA	CASSLGTDGEKLFF	TGTGCCAGCAGCCTCGGGACAGACGGTGAAAAACTGTTTTTT
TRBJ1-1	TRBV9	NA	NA	CASSAPPGVGTEAFF	TGTGCCAGCAGCGCCCCCCCGGGGGTGGGCACTGAAGCTTTCTTT
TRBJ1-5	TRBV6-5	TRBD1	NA	CATRTGKWQPQHF	TGTGCCACGCGGACAGGGAAGTGGCAGCCCCAGCATTTT
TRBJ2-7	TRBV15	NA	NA	CATSRDKNEQYF	TGTGCCACCAGCAGAGATAAGAACGAGCAGTACTTC
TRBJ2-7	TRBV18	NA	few	CASSPPGLSFYEQYF	TGTGCCAGCTCACCCCCGGGATTATCCTTCTACGAGCAGTACTTC
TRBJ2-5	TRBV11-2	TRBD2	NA	CASSLVRLAGVQTQYF	TGTGCCAGCAGCTTAGTTCGTCTAGCGGGGGTACAGACCCAGTACTTC
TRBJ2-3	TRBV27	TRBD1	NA	CASSLSTTGGWADTQYF	TGTGCCAGCAGTTTATCGACTACAGGGGGCTGGGCAGATACGCAGTATTTT
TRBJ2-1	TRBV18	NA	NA	CASSIGDEQFF	TGTGCCAGCTCAATAGGCGATGAGCAGTTCTTC
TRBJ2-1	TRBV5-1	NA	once	CASSLDRASYNEQFF	TGCGCCAGCAGCTTGGACAGGGCCTCCTACAATGAGCAGTTCTTC
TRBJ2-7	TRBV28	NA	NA	CASSRKRSGPQHEQYF	TGTGCCAGCAGCCGAAAGAGGTCGGGCCCCCAGCACGAGCAGTACTTC
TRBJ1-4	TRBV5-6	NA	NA	CASSLAGSGTEKLFF	TGTGCCAGCAGCTTGGCGGGTTCCGGCACGGAAAAACTGTTTTTT
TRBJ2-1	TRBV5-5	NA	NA	CASSLAVYNEQFF	TGTGCCAGCAGCTTGGCGGTCTACAATGAGCAGTTCTTC
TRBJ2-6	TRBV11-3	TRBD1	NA	CASSAGQGTGANVLTF	TGTGCCAGCAGCGCGGGACAGGGGACCGGGGCCAACGTCCTGACTTTC
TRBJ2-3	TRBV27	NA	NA	CASSVSTDTQYF	TGTGCCAGCAGTGTTAGCACAGATACGCAGTATTTT
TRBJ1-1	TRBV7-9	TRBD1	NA	CASSIPGGFTEAFF	TGTGCCAGCAGCATCCCAGGGGGTTTCACTGAAGCTTTCTTT